The clone carrying this TCR beta chain was seen a few times. What it binds is unknown. The data originate from a study of T cell repertoires in cytomegalovirus infection. Study findings and constraints: The ex vivo response showed dominance by HLA-C-restricted CMV-specific TCR beta clonotypes.

MiXCR was run by TCRdb on the reads, yielding one entry per CDR3 protein. Found here are roughly 920,000 distinct CDR3 sequences, approximately 30% of them singletons; the top ten hold roughly 12%. Per germline, CDR1 MNHEY and CDR2 SMNVEV (reference sequence). V dropped 6 bases and J dropped 4; count of bases not matched to a gene: 12. The CDR3 is made up of 15 amino acids. The sequencing used cultured CD8+ T cells from PBMCs, collected from culture after CMV antigen stimulation. The genes are TRBV27 and TRBJ2-7; 7 bases match TRBD2. The clonotype comes from a human donor in good health (CMV status not recorded). Some clones in this sample may be carry-over from other donors' samples. In nucleotides, the CDR3 is TGTGCCAGCAGCCTAACTGGGGGACTATCATACGAGCAGTACGTC. This encodes CASSLTGGLSYEQYV.